These T cell receptor beta chains were read from a single sample in a study of neurological immune-mediated disorders. MiXCR, run by TCRdb on the 5' RACE reads, gives a single entry per CDR3 protein. The table records 31,000 or so distinct CDR3 sequences, approximately 4.5% of them present only once. Sequenced input: PBMCs. All receptors come from a man younger than 35 in good health. CDR3s include the opening cysteine and the closing phenylalanine or tryptophan. D genes are given only for firm matches. Size is stated as how often the clone was seen (once, few, many) or a class if it is expanded.

many	14	NA	TRBJ2-5	TRBV20-1	CSAKKGVPGETQYF	TGCAGTGCTAAGAAGGGAGTCCCGGGGGAGACCCAGTACTTC
many	11	NA	TRBJ1-1	TRBV6-5	CASRLQGKAFF	TGTGCCAGCAGGTTGCAGGGTAAAGCTTTCTTT
many	13	NA	TRBJ1-5	TRBV7-2	CASSLEVTQPQHF	TGTGCCAGCAGCTTAGAAGTGACACAGCCCCAGCATTTT
many	14	NA	TRBJ1-5	TRBV20-1	CSVRGPDSNQPQHF	TGCAGTGTTCGAGGGCCGGACAGCAATCAGCCCCAGCATTTT
many	13	NA	TRBJ1-1	TRBV18	CASSPERNTEAFF	TGTGCCAGCTCACCCGAGAGGAACACTGAAGCTTTCTTT
many	14	NA	TRBJ2-3	TRBV7-9	CASSLDMTTDTQYF	TGTGCCAGCAGCCTCGACATGACCACAGATACGCAGTATTTT
many	14	NA	TRBJ2-7	TRBV5-1	CASSLGGASYEQYF	TGCGCCAGCAGCTTGGGTGGGGCCTCCTACGAGCAGTACTTC
many	14	NA	TRBJ1-1	TRBV12-3/TRBV12-4	CAISINVAVAEAFF	TGTGCCATCTCAATCAATGTGGCCGTCGCTGAAGCTTTCTTT
many	16	NA	TRBJ2-6	TRBV10-3	CAISESTDSGANVLTF	TGTGCCATCAGTGAGTCAACAGACTCTGGGGCCAACGTCCTGACTTTC
many	14	NA	TRBJ1-2	TRBV6-2/TRBV6-3	CASSLYSLLDGYTF	TGTGCCAGCAGCCTCTACTCTTTGTTGGATGGCTACACCTTC
many	14	NA	TRBJ2-7	TRBV27	CASSYDFRSYEQYF	TGTGCCAGCAGTTATGACTTTCGATCCTACGAGCAGTACTTC
many	15	NA	TRBJ2-3	TRBV28	CASSLRGAGTDTQYF	TGTGCCAGCAGTTTAAGGGGGGCAGGAACAGATACGCAGTATTTT
many	14	NA	TRBJ2-7	TRBV20-1	CSARVRGLIYEQYF	TGCAGTGCTAGAGTTCGGGGACTGATCTACGAGCAGTACTTC
many	17	TRBD2	TRBJ2-1	TRBV20-1	CSANDQPSGGGYNEQFF	TGCAGTGCTAATGATCAGCCTAGCGGGGGGGGCTACAATGAGCAGTTCTTC
few	15	NA	TRBJ2-4	TRBV9	CASSVEGLGKNIQYF	TGTGCCAGCAGCGTAGAGGGTTTGGGCAAAAACATTCAGTACTTC
many	16	TRBD1	TRBJ1-6	TRBV7-2	CASSSPNRGRNSPLHF	TGTGCCAGCAGCTCCCCCAACAGGGGGCGAAATTCACCCCTCCACTTT
many	12	NA	TRBJ2-5	TRBV20-1	CSGAVSGETQYF	TGCAGTGGTGCTGTAAGTGGCGAGACCCAGTACTTC
many	14	NA	TRBJ2-7	TRBV7-2	CASSPTGQLYEQYF	TGTGCCAGCAGCCCTACCGGACAGTTATACGAGCAGTACTTC
many	15	NA	TRBJ2-1	TRBV5-1	CASSLGDRSDNEQFF	TGCGCCAGCAGCTTGGGAGATCGGAGCGACAATGAGCAGTTCTTC
many	16	TRBD2	TRBJ2-1	TRBV11-2	CASSLVIGLGDNEQFF	TGTGCCAGCAGCTTAGTTATCGGACTAGGGGACAATGAGCAGTTCTTC
many	16	NA	TRBJ2-1	TRBV5-1	CASSLDIGQGPNEQFF	TGCGCCAGCAGCTTGGATATCGGGCAGGGTCCGAATGAGCAGTTCTTC
many	12	NA	TRBJ1-2	TRBV12-3/TRBV12-4	CASSLVRSGYTF	TGTGCCAGCAGTTTAGTGAGGAGCGGCTACACCTTC
many	15	NA	TRBJ1-5	TRBV15	CATSTGLYSNQPQHF	TGTGCCACCAGCACGGGGCTCTATAGCAATCAGCCCCAGCATTTT
many	12	NA	TRBJ1-4	TRBV4-2	CASSQVGEKLFF	TGTGCCAGCAGCCAAGTTGGTGAAAAACTGTTTTTT
many	16	TRBD1	TRBJ1-6	TRBV20-1	CSARDRQGAVGSPLHF	TGCAGTGCTAGAGACCGACAGGGGGCCGTAGGGTCACCCCTCCACTTT
many	15	TRBD2	TRBJ2-3	TRBV5-1	CASSLASGGINTQYF	TGCGCCAGCAGCTTGGCCAGCGGGGGGATAAATACGCAGTATTTT
many	14	NA	TRBJ2-7	TRBV5-1	CASREDTNSYEQYF	TGCGCCAGCAGGGAGGACACAAATTCCTACGAGCAGTACTTC
many	13	NA	TRBJ1-5	TRBV5-1	CASSLSWGQPQHF	TGCGCCAGCAGCTTGAGTTGGGGTCAGCCCCAGCATTTT
many	15	NA	TRBJ2-2	TRBV6-2/TRBV6-3	CASDLGGTNTGELFF	TGTGCCAGCGACCTTGGGGGGACGAACACCGGGGAGCTGTTTTTT
many	14	TRBD2	TRBJ2-7	TRBV20-1	CSARDLAGAYEQYF	TGCAGTGCTAGAGATCTAGCGGGAGCCTACGAGCAGTACTTC
many	14	TRBD1	TRBJ1-2	TRBV4-1	CASSQGQQSYGYTF	TGCGCCAGCAGCCAGGGACAGCAGTCCTATGGCTACACCTTC
many	15	NA	TRBJ1-5	TRBV5-1	CASSLGDGSNQPQHF	TGCGCCAGCAGCTTGGGGGACGGTTCCAATCAGCCCCAGCATTTT
many	16	NA	TRBJ2-3	TRBV3-1	CASSQDGAGLADTQYF	TGTGCCAGCAGCCAAGATGGGGCGGGTCTAGCAGATACGCAGTATTTT
many	18	NA	TRBJ1-1	TRBV7-2	CASSFPSRPLRQKSEAFF	TGTGCCAGCAGCTTTCCGTCGCGACCCCTCCGTCAAAAGTCTGAAGCTTTCTTT
many	16	NA	TRBJ2-1	TRBV20-1	CSARPTGLVTVTEQFF	TGCAGTGCTCGACCAACAGGGCTAGTAACAGTTACTGAGCAGTTCTTC
many	15	NA	TRBJ1-6	TRBV7-9	CASSEPGSNNSPLHF	TGTGCCAGCAGCGAACCGGGCTCCAATAATTCACCCCTCCACTTT
many	16	TRBD2	TRBJ2-3	TRBV7-9	CASSLTERGLVDTQYF	TGTGCCAGCAGCTTAACGGAGCGGGGGCTGGTAGATACGCAGTATTTT
many	20	TRBD1	TRBJ1-1	TRBV20-1	CSARDRAGQDPTRDDTEAFF	TGCAGTGCTAGAGATCGGGCGGGACAGGATCCAACTAGGGACGACACTGAAGCTTTCTTT
many	14	NA	TRBJ1-6	TRBV20-1	CSATQGQYNSPLHF	TGCAGTGCAACCCAGGGGCAATATAATTCACCCCTCCACTTT